Sequencing of this TCR beta chain was carried out in a study of response to subunit inactivated influenza vaccine (dated by TCRdb to about 2018). General notes on the study: The study used deep quantitative T cell receptor repertoire profiling to track responses to a trivalent subunit inactivated influenza vaccine.

Libraries were constructed by RT-PCR. The sequencer listed for this sample is Illumina HiSeq 2500. TCRdb redid the processing of the public reads, applying fastp at Q25 and MiXCR, and retained in-frame beta chains. Every CDR3 protein is listed once, alongside the most common genes and DNA of its rows. Within this sample are about 780,000 distinct CDR3 sequences, with 15% to 20% of them counted one time only. The top ten hold roughly a tenth of the sample. Study-wide conclusions, independent of this receptor: The authors suggested that each seasonal influenza vaccination may recruit only a limited number of new T cells.

Concerning this clonotype: What this receptor recognizes is not known. The input lacks base qualities; no much larger clone sits a single base away.

The sequencing used PBMCs from blood, collected 5 days after vaccination. The sequence was obtained from a man aged 45-65 years who received an inactivated influenza vaccine. Donor details come from another sample of the same person, matched by shared clones.

The CDR3 region reads CSATSGTNTGELFF. The DNA sequence follows: TGCAGTGCTACAAGCGGGACGAACACCGGGGAGCTGTTTTTT. The chain links TRBV20-1 with TRBJ2-2; 7 junctional bases match TRBD2. V has 4 bases trimmed and J has 0 bases trimmed; junction bases matching no gene number 2. The germline V gene (reference sequence) yields DFQATT for CDR1 and SNEGSKA for CDR2. The CDR3 starts with the cysteine, ends with the phenylalanine, and has 14 residues. Of the read, only the CDR3 DNA is kept; its 42 bases are in frame from base 1.